This TCR beta chain was retrieved from a study of blood T cell repertoires in COVID-19. Per the germline V gene, CDR1 is LGHNA and CDR2 is YNFKEQ. The junction had 11 bases not matched to a gene; V was cut back by 2 bases and J by 4 bases. The CDR3 spans 16 residues. Clones were sequenced by immunoSEQ multiplex PCR, and TCRdb holds only the in-frame ones, with some missing. The sample comprises 75,000 to 95,000 clones, 85% to 95% of which are singletons, and approximately 1.7% rests with the top ten. This rearrangement joins TRBV4-2 to TRBJ2-7, with 7 positions matching TRBD2. This TCR derives from a man aged 55 to 70 with acute or convalescent COVID-19. The sequencing sample was made of peripheral blood. CDR3 bases: TGTGCCAGCAGCCAATATTCGGCAGCTAGCGGTTACGAGCAGTACTTC. It specifies CASSQYSAASGYEQYF.